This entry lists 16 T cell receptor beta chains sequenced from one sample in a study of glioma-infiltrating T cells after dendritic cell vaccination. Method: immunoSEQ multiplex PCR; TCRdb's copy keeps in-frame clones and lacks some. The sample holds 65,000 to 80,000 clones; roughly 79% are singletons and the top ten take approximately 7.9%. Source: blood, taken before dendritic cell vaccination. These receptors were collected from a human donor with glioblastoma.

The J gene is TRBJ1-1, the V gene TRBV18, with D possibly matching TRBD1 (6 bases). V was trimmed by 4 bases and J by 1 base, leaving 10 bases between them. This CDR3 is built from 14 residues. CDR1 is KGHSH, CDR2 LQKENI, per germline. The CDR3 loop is CASSRTGTNTEAFF. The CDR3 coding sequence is TGTGCCAGCTCACGAACAGGGACGAACACTGAAGCTTTCTTT.

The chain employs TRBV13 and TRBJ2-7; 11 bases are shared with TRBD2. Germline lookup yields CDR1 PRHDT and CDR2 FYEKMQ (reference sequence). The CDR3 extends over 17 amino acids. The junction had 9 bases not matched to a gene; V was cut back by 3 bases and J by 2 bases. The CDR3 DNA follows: TGTGCCAGCAGCTTCGGGGGTGGGACTAGCGGTACCTACGAGCAGTACTTC. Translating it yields CASSFGGGTSGTYEQYF.

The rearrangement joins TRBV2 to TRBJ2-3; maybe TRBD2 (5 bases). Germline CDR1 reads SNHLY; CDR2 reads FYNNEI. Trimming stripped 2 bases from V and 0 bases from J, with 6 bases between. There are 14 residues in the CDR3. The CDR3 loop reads CASSETRSTDTQYF. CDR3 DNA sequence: TGTGCCAGCAGTGAAACTAGAAGCACAGATACGCAGTATTTT.

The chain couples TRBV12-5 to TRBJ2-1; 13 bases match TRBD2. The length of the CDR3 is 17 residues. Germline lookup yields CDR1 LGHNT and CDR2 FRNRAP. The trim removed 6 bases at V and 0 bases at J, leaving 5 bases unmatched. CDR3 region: CASGTGLAGSSYNEQFF. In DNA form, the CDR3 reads TGTGCTAGTGGAACGGGACTAGCGGGGTCCTCCTACAATGAGCAGTTCTTC.

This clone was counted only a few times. The CDR3 loop reads CASSLYVAISQETQYF. In DNA, the CDR3 is TGTGCCAGCAGCTTATATGTCGCGATATCCCAAGAGACCCAGTACTTC. The J gene is TRBJ2-5, the V gene TRBV11-2; no definite D call. Germline CDR1 is SGHAT and CDR2 is FQNNGV. The CDR3 is made up of 16 amino acids. The V and J ends lost 2 bases and 1 base respectively, with 14 bases between them.

DNA for the CDR3: TGTGCCAGCACTAGACAGCCCGAGGACACTGAAGCTTTCTTT. Amino acid sequence: CASTRQPEDTEAFF. The J gene is TRBJ1-1, the V gene TRBV2; a weak D match, TRBD1 (5 bases). CDR3 length: 14 residues. Germline assignment: CDR1 SNHLY and CDR2 FYNNEI. V lost 7 bases, J lost 3 bases, and 15 bases lay in between. Using reference TRBV2 and TRBJ1-1 for the parts outside the CDR3, the full variable domain is EPEVTQTPSHQVTQMGQEVILRCVPISNHLYFYWYRQILGQKVEFLVSFYNNEISEKSEIFDDQFSVERPDGSNFTLKIRSTKLEDSAMYFCASTRQPEDTEAFFGQGTRLTVV.

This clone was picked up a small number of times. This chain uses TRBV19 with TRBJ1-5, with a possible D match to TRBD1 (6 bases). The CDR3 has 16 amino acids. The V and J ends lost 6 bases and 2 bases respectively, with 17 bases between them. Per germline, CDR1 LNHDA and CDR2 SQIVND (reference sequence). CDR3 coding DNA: TGTGCCAGTAGATCCTCGCAGGGGAACGGCAATCAGCCCCAGCATTTT. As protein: CASRSSQGNGNQPQHF.

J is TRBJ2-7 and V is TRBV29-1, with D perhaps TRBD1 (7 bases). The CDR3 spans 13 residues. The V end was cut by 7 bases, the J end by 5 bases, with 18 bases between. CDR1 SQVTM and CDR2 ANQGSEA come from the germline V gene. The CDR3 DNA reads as TGCAGCGCCATCCCGGGCGGGACAGACGAGCAGTACTTC. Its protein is CSAIPGGTDEQYF.

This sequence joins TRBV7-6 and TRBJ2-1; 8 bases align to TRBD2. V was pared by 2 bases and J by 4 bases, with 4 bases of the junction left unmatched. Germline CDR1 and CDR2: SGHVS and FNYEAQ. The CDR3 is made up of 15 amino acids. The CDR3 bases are TGTGCCAGCAGCTTATCCCGGGGGGGTTACAATGAGCAGTTCTTC. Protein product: CASSLSRGGYNEQFF. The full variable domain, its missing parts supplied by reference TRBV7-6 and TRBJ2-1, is GAGVSQSPRYKVTKRGQDVALRCDPISGHVSLYWYRQALGQGPEFLTYFNYEAQQDKSGLPNDRFSAERPEGSISTLTIQRTEQRDSAMYRCASSLSRGGYNEQFFGPGTRLTVL.

The CDR3, as DNA: TGCGCCAGCAGCCCCGGACAGTATAGCAATCAGCCCCAGCATTTT. Its translation is CASSPGQYSNQPQHF. V is TRBV4-1 and J is TRBJ1-5; tentatively, D is TRBD1 (6 bases). The CDR3 loop spans 15 amino acids. CDR1 and CDR2 (germline): MGHRA, YSYEKL. V was clipped by 4 bases and J by 0 bases, with 10 bases between them.

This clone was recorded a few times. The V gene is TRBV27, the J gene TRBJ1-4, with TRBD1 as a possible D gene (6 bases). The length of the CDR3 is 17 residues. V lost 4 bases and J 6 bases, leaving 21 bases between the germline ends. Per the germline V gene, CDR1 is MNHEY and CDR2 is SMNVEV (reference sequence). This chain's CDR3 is CASSSQITGSRYEKLFF. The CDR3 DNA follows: TGTGCCAGCAGTTCCCAAATCACAGGGAGCCGATATGAAAAACTGTTTTTT.

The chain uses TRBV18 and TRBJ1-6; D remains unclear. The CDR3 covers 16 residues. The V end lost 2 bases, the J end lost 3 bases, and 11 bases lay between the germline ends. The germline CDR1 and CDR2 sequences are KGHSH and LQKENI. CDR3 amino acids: CASSPNRAGYNSPLHF. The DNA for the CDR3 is TGTGCCAGCTCACCAAACCGTGCAGGCTATAATTCACCCCTCCACTTT.

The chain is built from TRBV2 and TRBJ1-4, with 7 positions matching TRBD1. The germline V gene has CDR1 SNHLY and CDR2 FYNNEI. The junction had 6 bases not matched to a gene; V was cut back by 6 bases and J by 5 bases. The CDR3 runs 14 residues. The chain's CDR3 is CASRADRQNEKLFF. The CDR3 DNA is TGTGCCAGCAGGGCGGACAGGCAAAATGAAAAACTGTTTTTT.

The CDR3 here is CASSETWTGGSNQYF. The CDR3 region has the DNA TGTGCCAGCAGTGAAACATGGACAGGGGGCTCGAATCAGTACTTC. The chain is built from TRBV6-1 and TRBJ2-7; 11 positions agree with TRBD1. Looked up from germline, CDR1 is MNHNS and CDR2 is SASEGT. Unmatched junction bases numbered 10, after V lost 2 bases and J lost 10 bases. The CDR3 has 15 residues.

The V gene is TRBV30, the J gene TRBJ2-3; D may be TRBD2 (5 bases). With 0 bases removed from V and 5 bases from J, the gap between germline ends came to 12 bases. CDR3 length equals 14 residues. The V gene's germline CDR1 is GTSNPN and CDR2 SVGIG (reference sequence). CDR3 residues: CAWSVLGVEDTQYF. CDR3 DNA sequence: TGTGCCTGGAGTGTACTCGGGGTGGAAGATACGCAGTATTTT.

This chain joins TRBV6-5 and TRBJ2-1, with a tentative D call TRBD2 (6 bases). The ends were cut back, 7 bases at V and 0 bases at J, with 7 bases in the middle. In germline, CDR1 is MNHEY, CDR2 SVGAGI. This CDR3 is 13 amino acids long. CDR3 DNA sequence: TGTGCCAGCATGCGGGACTCCTACAATGAGCAGTTCTTC. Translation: CASMRDSYNEQFF.